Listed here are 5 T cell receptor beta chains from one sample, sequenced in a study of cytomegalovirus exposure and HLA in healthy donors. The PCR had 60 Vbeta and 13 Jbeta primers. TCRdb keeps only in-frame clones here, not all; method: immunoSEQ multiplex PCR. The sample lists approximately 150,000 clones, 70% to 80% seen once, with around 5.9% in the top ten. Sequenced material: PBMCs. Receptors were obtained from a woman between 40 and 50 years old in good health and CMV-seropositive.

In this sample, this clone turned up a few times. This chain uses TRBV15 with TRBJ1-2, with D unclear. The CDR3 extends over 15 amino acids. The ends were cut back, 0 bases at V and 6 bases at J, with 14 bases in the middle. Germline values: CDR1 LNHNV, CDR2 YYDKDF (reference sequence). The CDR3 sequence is CATSRDLADRNGYTF. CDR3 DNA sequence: TGTGCCACCAGCAGAGATTTGGCGGATAGGAATGGCTACACCTTC.

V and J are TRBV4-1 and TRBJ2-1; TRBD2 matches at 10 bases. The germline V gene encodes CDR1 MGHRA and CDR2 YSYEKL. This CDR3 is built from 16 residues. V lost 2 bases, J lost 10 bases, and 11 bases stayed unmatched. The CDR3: CASSQPSGLALQEQFF. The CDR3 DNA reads TGCGCCAGCAGCCAACCCTCGGGACTAGCGCTGCAAGAGCAGTTCTTC.

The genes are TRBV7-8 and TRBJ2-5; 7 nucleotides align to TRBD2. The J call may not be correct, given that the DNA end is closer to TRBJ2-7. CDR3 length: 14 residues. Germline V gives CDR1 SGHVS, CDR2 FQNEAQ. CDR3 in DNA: TGTGCCAGCAGCTTAGGGGGGGGTTACTACGAGCAGTACTTC. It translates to CASSLGGGYYEQYF.

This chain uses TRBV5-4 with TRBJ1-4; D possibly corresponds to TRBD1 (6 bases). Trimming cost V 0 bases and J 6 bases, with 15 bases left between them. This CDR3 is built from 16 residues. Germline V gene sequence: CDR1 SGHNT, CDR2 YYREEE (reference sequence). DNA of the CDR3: TGTGCCAGCAGCTTGGCCGGGGGGGGGCCCCATGAAAAACTGTTTTTT. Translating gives CASSLAGGGPHEKLFF. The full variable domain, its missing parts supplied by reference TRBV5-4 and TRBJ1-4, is ETGVTQSPTHLIKTRGQQVTLRCSSQSGHNTVSWYQQALGQGPQFIFQYYREEENGRGNFPPRFSGLQFPNYSSELNVNALELDDSALYLCASSLAGGGPHEKLFFGSGTQLSVL.

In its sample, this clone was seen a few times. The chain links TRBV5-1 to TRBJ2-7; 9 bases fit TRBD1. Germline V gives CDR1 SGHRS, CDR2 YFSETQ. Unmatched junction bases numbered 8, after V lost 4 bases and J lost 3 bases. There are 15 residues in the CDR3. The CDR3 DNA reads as TGCGCCAGCAGCCCGGGGGACAGGGATAACTACGAGCAGTACTTC. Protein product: CASSPGDRDNYEQYF.